The 20 T cell receptor beta chains below all came from one sample that was sequenced in a study of control samples from healthy donors and cancer patients. Assay: immunoSEQ multiplex PCR; the TCRdb copy retains only in-frame clones and omits some. The sample includes roughly 100,000 clones, about 90% of them seen just once. Sequenced: blood. The receptors here all came from a woman in her late teens or twenties in good health.

The rearrangement uses TRBV28 and TRBJ2-2; a possible D gene is TRBD1 (5 bases). The V gene lost 1 base and the J gene lost 1 base, with 13 bases spanning the gap. The CDR3 is 17 residues long. Looked up from germline, CDR1 is MDHEN and CDR2 is SYDVKM. The CDR3 is CASSLLGQGENTGELFF. The CDR3 DNA reads as TGTGCCAGCAGTTTATTGGGGCAGGGTGAGAACACCGGGGAGCTGTTTTTT.

This rearrangement joins TRBV4-2 to TRBJ1-5; D not certain. This CDR3 is built from 16 residues. The ends were cut back, 4 bases at V and 0 bases at J, with 13 bases in the middle. Germline loops: CDR1 LGHNA, CDR2 YNFKEQ. The CDR3 loop reads CASSPFLGDSNQPQHF. The CDR3 DNA follows: TGTGCCAGCAGCCCCTTTCTTGGGGATAGCAATCAGCCCCAGCATTTT.

The rearrangement uses TRBV7-8 and TRBJ1-3; 7 bases match TRBD1. The CDR3 spans 16 residues. Looked up from germline, CDR1 is SGHVS and CDR2 is FQNEAQ. With V trimmed by 6 bases and J by 3 bases, 11 bases remained unmatched. CDR3 amino acids: CASSKGQVPGGNTIYF. DNA for the CDR3: TGTGCCAGCAGTAAAGGACAGGTGCCGGGTGGAAACACCATATATTTT.

The rearrangement links TRBV5-1 to TRBJ1-2; TRBD1 matches at 7 bases. CDR1 is SGHRS and CDR2 is YFSETQ in the germline V gene. The CDR3 runs to 17 residues. V trimming: 3 bases; J trimming: 4 bases; junction bases outside the gene matches: 15. In DNA form, the CDR3 reads TGCGCCAGCAGCTCGGGACCGACAGGGACGGTTGGCTATGGCTACACCTTC. It specifies CASSSGPTGTVGYGYTF.

The chain's CDR3 is CASGWVSGAYNEQFF. The CDR3 DNA follows: TGTGCCAGCGGGTGGGTAAGCGGGGCCTACAATGAGCAGTTCTTC. The chain has TRBV2 and TRBJ2-1; TRBD2 matches at 7 bases. V shed 8 bases and J 2 bases; nucleotides not matched to a gene: 9. Germline V CDR1 and CDR2: SNHLY, FYNNEI. The CDR3 totals 15 residues.

In DNA form, the CDR3 reads TGTGCCAGCAGCGAAAGGGGCTATGGCTACACCTTC. Its protein product is CASSERGYGYTF. This chain uses TRBV11-2 with TRBJ1-2, with D maybe TRBD1 (5 bases). Per the germline V gene, CDR1 is SGHAT and CDR2 is FQNNGV. The CDR3 runs 12 residues. The ends were cut back, 5 bases at V and 4 bases at J, with 8 bases in the middle.

The J gene is TRBJ1-6, the V gene TRBV27; D ambiguous. CDR1 and CDR2 (germline): MNHEY, SMNVEV (reference sequence). V was trimmed by 3 bases and J by 5 bases, leaving 11 bases between them. The CDR3 runs to 15 residues. CDR3 DNA sequence: TGTGCCAGCAGTTTTCAGGACCTCGATAATTCACCCCTCCACTTT. This translates into CASSFQDLDNSPLHF.

V is TRBV5-1 and J is TRBJ2-3, with D possibly being TRBD2 (6 bases). V was clipped by 3 bases and J by 1 base, with 9 bases between them. CDR3 length: 14 residues. Germline lookup yields CDR1 SGHRS and CDR2 YFSETQ. The CDR3 sequence: CASSSGSGTDTQYF. The CDR3 DNA is TGCGCCAGCAGCTCCGGGAGCGGCACAGATACGCAGTATTTT.

The gene calls are TRBV27 and TRBJ1-5; tentatively, D is TRBD1 (5 bases). CDR3 length equals 13 residues. Germline CDR1 is MNHEY and CDR2 is SMNVEV (reference sequence). V lost 6 bases and J lost 2, with 8 bases in between. The CDR3 DNA sequence: TGTGCCAGCAGAAGACAGCGCAATCAGCCCCAGCATTTT. Translation: CASRRQRNQPQHF.

The chain recombines TRBV9 with TRBJ1-2; D ambiguous. This CDR3 contains 13 residues. Trimming left V 0 bases short and J 6 bases short, with 9 bases between. CDR1 and CDR2 from the germline V gene are SGDLS and YYNGEE. CDR3 bases: TGTGCCAGCAGCGTAGATTCCCAGGATGGCTACACCTTC. It encodes CASSVDSQDGYTF.

The chain has TRBV9 and TRBJ2-3, with D hard to call. The CDR3 length is 15 residues. Trimming removed 7 bases from V and 8 bases from J, with 23 bases in between. The germline V gene encodes CDR1 SGDLS and CDR2 YYNGEE. CDR3 in DNA: TGTGCCAGCGACCGCCTAGGCGAGTCGTTCCGTACGCAGTATTTT. Protein product: CASDRLGESFRTQYF.

On this clone: A read error is possible here, since a much larger clone lies one base away. In DNA form, the CDR3 reads TGTGCCAGCAGGGGGGTTAGCAATCAGCCCCAGCATTTT. Translated, it gives CASRGVSNQPQHF. The rearrangement joins TRBV6-6 to TRBJ1-5, with a possible D match to TRBD1 (5 bases). The germline V gene has CDR1 MNHNY and CDR2 SVGAGI (reference sequence). The V and J ends lost 6 bases and 0 bases respectively, with 6 bases between them. The CDR3 runs to 13 residues.

This clone was seen just once. This chain uses TRBV5-6 with TRBJ1-2; perhaps TRBD1 as D (6 bases). Germline lookup yields CDR1 SGHDT and CDR2 YYEEEE. The CDR3 extends over 13 amino acids. V lost 4 bases, J lost 7 bases, and 14 bases lay in between. In DNA, the CDR3 is TGTGCCAGCAGCCAGGCACAGGGTGGTGGCTACACCTTC. It encodes CASSQAQGGGYTF.

The rearrangement uses TRBV7-9 and TRBJ1-2; D uncertain. The CDR3 loop spans 14 amino acids. Germline CDR1 reads SEHNR; CDR2 reads FQNEAQ (reference sequence). V lost 3 bases and J 2 bases, leaving 10 bases between the germline ends. CDR3 residues: CASSFLLTNYGYTF. The CDR3 nucleotides are TGTGCCAGCAGCTTTTTACTAACAAACTATGGCTACACCTTC.

The V gene is TRBV28, the J gene TRBJ1-2, with a weak D call TRBD1 (6 bases). This CDR3 has 14 amino acids. V lost 5 bases to trimming and J lost 7 bases, with 17 bases between them. Germline V gene sequence: CDR1 MDHEN, CDR2 SYDVKM. The CDR3 sequence: CASSNSRGVGGYTF. CDR3 bases: TGTGCCAGCAGTAATAGCAGGGGCGTTGGTGGCTACACCTTC.

The chain recombines TRBV6-6 with TRBJ2-5; tentatively, D is TRBD1 (6 bases). V was shortened by 0 bases and J by 7 bases, with 18 bases between the two germline ends. CDR3 length: 16 residues. Per the germline V gene, CDR1 is MNHNY and CDR2 is SVGAGI (reference sequence). The CDR3 here is CASSYSILQGPGTQYF. CDR3 in DNA: TGTGCCAGCAGTTACTCGATCCTGCAGGGGCCTGGGACCCAGTACTTC.

The V call is TRBV27, the J call TRBJ2-5; 7 bases line up with TRBD2. V lost 3 bases, J lost 5 bases, and 6 bases stayed unmatched. The length of the CDR3 is 14 residues. Germline V gene data show CDR1 as MNHEY and CDR2 as SMNVEV (reference sequence). The CDR3 sequence is CASSLLGGMETQYF. CDR3 DNA sequence: TGTGCCAGCAGTTTGCTGGGAGGGATGGAGACCCAGTACTTC.

The gene calls are TRBV10-2 and TRBJ1-1; D not certain. Trimming shortened V by 6 bases and J by 3 bases, and 8 bases separated the two germline ends. Germline assignment: CDR1 WSHSY and CDR2 SAAADI. The CDR3 sequence is 12 residues long. Written as DNA, the CDR3 is TGCGCCAGCAGAACAGCTTACACTGAAGCTTTCTTT. Translation: CASRTAYTEAFF.

This rearrangement joins TRBV13 to TRBJ2-1; D uncertain. Germline CDR1 is PRHDT and CDR2 is FYEKMQ (reference sequence). Trimming removed 0 bases from V and 9 bases from J, with 15 bases in between. This CDR3 has 15 residues. CDR3 region: CASSLGRLGIGEQFF. CDR3 sequence (DNA): TGTGCCAGCAGCTTAGGCCGGCTAGGAATCGGTGAGCAGTTCTTC.

The table lists this clone with a count of one. The CDR3 DNA reads TGTGCCAGCAGCTTGGTAAGGGGGGAAGAGCAGTACTTC. Its protein is CASSLVRGEEQYF. The V call is TRBV5-4, the J call TRBJ2-7, with D perhaps assigned TRBD1 or TRBD2 (6 bases each). The CDR3 sequence is 13 residues long. Germline loops: CDR1 SGHNT, CDR2 YYREEE (reference sequence). V shed 0 bases and J shed 7 bases, with 11 bases lying between them.